These T cell receptor beta chains were read from a single sample in a study of long-term antiretroviral therapy in people with HIV. This table comes from immunoSEQ multiplex PCR, and its TCRdb copy is limited to in-frame clones, with some not included. The sample gives tens of thousands of clones, roughly four fifths of which show up once; 5% to 7% is in the top ten. The starting material was unsorted PBMCs, obtained 0.2 years after starting antiretroviral therapy. These receptors were collected from a woman in her thirties with HIV. Both conserved end residues are part of each CDR3. D genes are given only for firm matches. Expanded clones get a size class; other rows say once, few or many, or leave the size out.

TRBV5-4	NA	16	TRBJ1-1	NA	CASSLAGGRGGTEAFF	TGTGCCAGCAGCTTGGCTGGTGGTAGGGGTGGCACTGAAGCTTTCTTT
TRBV5-1	TRBD2	17	TRBJ2-5	NA	CASSLAGTSGLWRTQYF	TGCGCCAGCAGCTTGGCCGGGACTAGCGGACTGTGGCGGACCCAGTACTTC
TRBV7-2	NA	15	TRBJ1-6	NA	CASSLGPLSNSPLHF	TGTGCCAGCAGCTTGGGCCCACTTTCCAATTCACCCCTCCACTTT
TRBV7-3	NA	13	TRBJ1-3	NA	CASSSDRGNTIYF	TGTGCCAGCAGCTCGGACAGAGGAAACACCATATATTTT
TRBV18	NA	15	TRBJ1-1	NA	CASSEARASNTEAFF	TGTGCCAGCTCTGAGGCCAGGGCTTCGAACACTGAAGCTTTCTTT
TRBV5-1	NA	14	TRBJ2-3	NA	CASSLAESTDTQYF	TGCGCCAGCAGCTTGGCCGAGAGCACAGATACGCAGTATTTT
TRBV6-5	NA	14	TRBJ1-1	NA	CASSYTYSDTEAFF	TGTGCCAGCAGTTACACATATTCGGACACTGAAGCTTTCTTT
TRBV6-1	NA	11	TRBJ1-1	few	CASRDGTEAFF	TGTGCCAGCAGGGACGGCACTGAAGCTTTCTTT
TRBV7-7	TRBD1	13	TRBJ2-1	NA	CASSTRTGNEQFF	TGTGCCAGCAGCACAAGGACAGGCAATGAGCAGTTCTTC
TRBV12-5	NA	14	TRBJ2-6	NA	CASGLAGGANVLTF	TGTGCTAGTGGTTTGGCGGGTGGGGCCAACGTCCTGACTTTC
TRBV10-3	TRBD1	14	TRBJ1-2	NA	CAISGGQGRYGYTF	TGTGCCATCAGCGGCGGACAGGGGAGATATGGCTACACCTTC
TRBV7-2	NA	14	TRBJ2-5	NA	CASSLARAQETQYF	TGTGCCAGCAGCTTGGCCAGGGCCCAAGAGACCCAGTACTTC
TRBV9	NA	15	TRBJ2-2	NA	CASSVEGGTTGELFF	TGTGCCAGCAGCGTAGAGGGAGGTACCACCGGGGAGCTGTTTTTT
TRBV4-2	TRBD2	17	TRBJ2-1	NA	CASSQDPSGGADNEQFF	TGTGCCAGCAGCCAAGATCCTAGCGGGGGGGCGGACAATGAGCAGTTCTTC
TRBV6-5	NA	14	TRBJ1-1	NA	CASSPLGGGSEAFF	TGTGCCAGCAGCCCACTCGGGGGCGGATCTGAAGCTTTCTTT
TRBV9	NA	14	TRBJ2-3	NA	CASSVSNGPDTQYF	TGTGCCAGCAGCGTATCGAACGGACCAGATACGCAGTATTTT
TRBV5-6	TRBD2	15	TRBJ2-5	NA	CASSLRLAGQETQYF	TGTGCCAGCAGCTTGCGACTAGCGGGGCAAGAGACCCAGTACTTC
TRBV15	NA	16	TRBJ1-3	NA	CATSRDPTGAGNTIYF	TGTGCCACCAGCAGAGATCCAACGGGGGCTGGAAACACCATATATTTT
TRBV27	TRBD2	17	TRBJ2-7	few	CASSLAWGLADLYEQYF	TGTGCCAGCAGTTTGGCCTGGGGACTAGCGGACCTCTACGAGCAGTACTTC
TRBV2	NA	12	TRBJ2-1	NA	CASSGVGAEQFF	TGTGCCAGCAGTGGGGTGGGAGCTGAGCAGTTCTTC
TRBV5-1	TRBD1	15	TRBJ2-7	NA	CASSTGDRGFDEQYF	TGCGCCAGCAGCACGGGGGACAGGGGGTTCGACGAGCAGTACTTC
TRBV6-1	NA	15	TRBJ1-5	NA	CASRPQGYSNQPQHF	TGTGCCAGCAGACCACAGGGTTATAGCAATCAGCCCCAGCATTTT
TRBV7-9	NA	9	TRBJ2-5	NA	CAPIPRQYF	TGTGCCCCCATCCCTCGCCAGTACTTC
TRBV6-5	NA	15	TRBJ1-3	NA	CASSYGSSSGNTIYF	TGTGCCAGCAGTTACGGGAGCAGCTCTGGAAACACCATATATTTT